The 17 T cell receptor beta chains presented below share a single source sample, sequenced in a study of blood T cell repertoires in COVID-19. TCRdb's table, derived via immunoSEQ multiplex PCR, lists solely in-frame clones and lacks some. This repertoire shows roughly 250,000 clones, roughly 90% found once; its top ten account for 2.3%. The sequenced sample consisted of PBMCs or T cells enriched from blood (not recorded which). Every receptor here comes from a woman between 40 and 50 years old with acute COVID-19.

This chain connects TRBV7-8 to TRBJ2-7, with D maybe TRBD2 (6 bases). The germline V gene has CDR1 SGHVS and CDR2 FQNEAQ. V lost 3 bases to trimming and J lost 3 bases, with 9 bases between them. This CDR3 spans 13 amino acids. The DNA for the CDR3 is TGTGCCAGCAGCTTGGAGGGGCTCTACGAGCAGTACTTC. Encoded protein: CASSLEGLYEQYF.

The DNA for the CDR3 is TGTGCCAGCAGCCTCCCGGGGGGGGTCCTCTATCGGGAGCTGTTTTTT. Translation: CASSLPGGVLYRELFF. The V and J genes are TRBV11-2 and TRBJ2-2, with 8 positions matching TRBD2. Germline-derived CDR1 and CDR2 are SGHAT and FQNNGV. The CDR3 is made up of 16 amino acids. J lost 9 bases, V lost 5 bases, and 14 bases had no gene match. Based on the CDR3 plus reference TRBV11-2 and TRBJ2-2, the full variable domain is EAGVAQSPRYKIIEKRQSVAFWCNPISGHATLYWYQQILGQGPKLLIQFQNNGVVDDSQLPKDRFSAERLKGVDSTLKIQPAKLEDSAVYLCASSLPGGVLYRELFFGEGSRLTVL.

This rearrangement joins TRBV5-1 to TRBJ1-6; possibly TRBD1 for D (6 bases). The CDR3 runs 16 residues. Trimming pared 3 bases from V and 8 bases from J, leaving 18 bases between. The V gene's germline CDR1 is SGHRS and CDR2 YFSETQ. The CDR3 sequence: CASSWGAGGADSPLHF. The CDR3 coding sequence is TGCGCCAGCAGCTGGGGGGCGGGAGGAGCGGATTCACCCCTCCACTTT.

V is TRBV9 and J is TRBJ2-3; 16 nucleotides line up with TRBD2. The CDR3 consists of 17 residues. V was clipped by 4 bases and J by 4 bases; unmatched bases: 6. Per germline, CDR1 SGDLS and CDR2 YYNGEE. This CDR3 reads CASSPPGLAGGPDTQYF. The CDR3 DNA is TGTGCCAGCAGCCCCCCGGGACTAGCGGGAGGGCCAGATACGCAGTATTTT.

The chain recombines TRBV6-1 with TRBJ1-2, with D unresolved. The CDR3 is 15 residues long. V lost 0 bases, J lost 1 base, and 9 bases lay in between. CDR1 is MNHNS, CDR2 SASEGT, per germline. The DNA for the CDR3 is TGTGCCAGCAGTGAAGCGAGAGGGCTTAACTATGGCTACACCTTC. The encoded protein is CASSEARGLNYGYTF.

The count of this clone is one. This chain joins TRBV6-4 and TRBJ2-6; D may be TRBD1 (6 bases). Trimming removed 6 bases from V and 4 bases from J, with 13 bases in between. This CDR3 is 15 amino acids long. Germline V CDR1 and CDR2: MRHNA, SNTAGT. The CDR3: CASSPDTGGANVLTF. The CDR3 coding sequence is TGTGCCAGCAGCCCAGACACAGGGGGGGCCAACGTCCTGACTTTC.

CDR3 sequence: CSASEVAGAETQYF. CDR3 coding DNA: TGCAGTGCTAGTGAGGTAGCGGGAGCCGAGACCCAGTACTTC. The chain recombines TRBV20-1 with TRBJ2-5, with TRBD2 matching over 9 bases. The length of the CDR3 is 14 residues. With V trimmed by 3 bases and J by 5 bases, 7 bases remained unmatched. Germline CDR1 is DFQATT and CDR2 is SNEGSKA (reference sequence).

The chain links TRBV10-3 to TRBJ2-1; the match to TRBD2 covers 15 bases. V shed 6 bases, J shed 9 bases, and the junction held 3 bases outside the gene matches. Germline loops: CDR1 ENHRY, CDR2 SYGVKD. The CDR3 spans 14 residues. This CDR3 reads CAISGLAGGLEQFF. CDR3 nucleotide sequence: TGTGCCATCAGCGGACTAGCGGGGGGGCTTGAGCAGTTCTTC.

This rearrangement joins TRBV28 to TRBJ1-2; D gene ambiguous. This CDR3 spans 15 amino acids. Germline V lookup: CDR1 MDHEN, CDR2 SYDVKM. V was pared by 2 bases and J by 7 bases, with 17 bases between. CDR3 nucleotides: TGTGCCAGCAGTTTACGAGGGAATTATGGGTTTGGCTACACCTTC. Protein: CASSLRGNYGFGYTF.

The J gene is TRBJ2-1, the V gene TRBV9; the D is unclear. The V end was cut by 0 bases, the J end by 0 bases, with 10 bases between. The CDR3 runs 16 residues. Germline V gives CDR1 SGDLS, CDR2 YYNGEE. The CDR3: CASSVVSKSSYNEQFF. CDR3 nucleotides: TGTGCCAGCAGCGTAGTCTCGAAGAGCTCCTACAATGAGCAGTTCTTC.

The chain uses TRBV18 and TRBJ1-6, with 10 bases identical to TRBD1. Losses at the gene ends were 5 bases for V and 10 bases for J; bases not matched to a gene: 5. CDR3 length: 14 amino acids. CDR1 is KGHSH and CDR2 is LQKENI in the germline V gene. The chain's CDR3 is CASSSTGGESPLHF. For the CDR3, the DNA is TGTGCCAGCTCATCGACAGGGGGCGAATCACCCCTCCACTTT. Full variable domain (outside the CDR3, taken from reference TRBV18 and TRBJ1-6): NAGVMQNPRHLVRRRGQEARLRCSPMKGHSHVYWYRQLPEEGLKFMVYLQKENIIDESGMPKERFSAEFPKEGPSILRIQQVVRGDSAAYFCASSSTGGESPLHFGNGTRLTVT.

This chain joins TRBV19 and TRBJ1-1; D uncertain. V lost 6 bases and J lost 5, with 16 bases in between. Germline CDR1 reads LNHDA; CDR2 reads SQIVND (reference sequence). The CDR3 totals 14 residues. The CDR3 loop is CASRSSRMRTEAFF. In DNA, the CDR3 is TGTGCCAGTAGGTCGTCCCGCATGAGAACTGAAGCTTTCTTT.

The chain recombines TRBV11-3 with TRBJ2-7, with TRBD1 as a possible D gene (6 bases). V dropped 1 base and J dropped 6 bases, with 22 bases sitting between them. The CDR3 runs 17 residues. Looked up from germline, CDR1 is SGHNT and CDR2 is YENEEA. The CDR3: CASSLVFINTGFSEQYF. The CDR3 coding sequence is TGTGCCAGCAGCTTAGTCTTTATAAATACAGGGTTCTCCGAGCAGTACTTC.

The chain employs TRBV6-2 or TRBV6-3 and TRBJ2-1; 8 nucleotides agree with TRBD2. Per germline, CDR1 MNHEY and CDR2 SVGEGT. The junction had 7 bases not matched to a gene; V was cut back by 6 bases and J by 3 bases. The CDR3 consists of 15 residues. Written as DNA, the CDR3 is TGTGCCAGCAGCTTTGGGACTAGTGACTACAATGAGCAGTTCTTC. This encodes CASSFGTSDYNEQFF.

V gene TRBV15 combines with J gene TRBJ2-1; 7 bases agree with TRBD2. V lost 0 bases and J lost 0; bases outside the gene matches: 8. CDR1 and CDR2 (germline): LNHNV, YYDKDF (reference sequence). The CDR3 is made up of 18 amino acids. The CDR3 DNA sequence: TGTGCCACCAGCAGAGATCTCCCCGGACTAGTCTCCTACAATGAGCAGTTCTTC. This gives the protein CATSRDLPGLVSYNEQFF.

The chain couples TRBV3-1 (or the pseudogene TRBV3-2) to TRBJ2-7; 10 positions agree with TRBD1. V was pared by 6 bases and J by 2 bases, with 7 bases of the junction left unmatched. Germline V gene data show CDR1 as LGHDT and CDR2 as YNNKEL (reference sequence). The CDR3 is 15 residues long. The CDR3 DNA sequence: TGTGCCAGCAGTCGCCCGGGACAGGGGACCTACGAGCAGTACTTC. Translating gives CASSRPGQGTYEQYF.

The V call is TRBV5-1, the J call TRBJ1-5; 9 bases align to TRBD1. This CDR3 has 16 residues. The V gene's germline CDR1 is SGHRS and CDR2 YFSETQ. V shed 0 bases and J 0 bases; nucleotides not matched to a gene: 1. The CDR3 DNA is TGCGCCAGCAGCTTGGGGACAGGGGATAGCAATCAGCCCCAGCATTTT. Translated: CASSLGTGDSNQPQHF.